This record looks at one TCR beta chain sequence and its context. Its antigen is not known. Data came from immunoSEQ multiplex PCR; TCRdb stores just in-frame clones and leaves some out. The top ten clones hold less than 5.5% of a sample with some 160,000 clones, 85% to 95% of them seen once. These data belong to a study of T cell responses to AZD1222 COVID-19 vaccine. Findings and limits, study-wide: Researchers took repertoire samples only after the peak T cell response had come. Vaccine-related CD4 TCRs covered spike, predominating at 160-218 and 743-854.

The CDR3 contains 14 residues. The TCR originated in an adult in good health. This chain links TRBV21-1 with TRBJ1-5; no check of the table's D call, TRBD1, against the DNA was made. TRBV21-1 is a pseudogene locus. Material: peripheral blood, obtained on day 0 of AZD1222 vaccination. The CDR3 coding sequence is TGTGCCAGCAGAGGGCAGGGAAACAATCAGCCCCAGCATTTT. Protein product: CASRGQGNNQPQHF.